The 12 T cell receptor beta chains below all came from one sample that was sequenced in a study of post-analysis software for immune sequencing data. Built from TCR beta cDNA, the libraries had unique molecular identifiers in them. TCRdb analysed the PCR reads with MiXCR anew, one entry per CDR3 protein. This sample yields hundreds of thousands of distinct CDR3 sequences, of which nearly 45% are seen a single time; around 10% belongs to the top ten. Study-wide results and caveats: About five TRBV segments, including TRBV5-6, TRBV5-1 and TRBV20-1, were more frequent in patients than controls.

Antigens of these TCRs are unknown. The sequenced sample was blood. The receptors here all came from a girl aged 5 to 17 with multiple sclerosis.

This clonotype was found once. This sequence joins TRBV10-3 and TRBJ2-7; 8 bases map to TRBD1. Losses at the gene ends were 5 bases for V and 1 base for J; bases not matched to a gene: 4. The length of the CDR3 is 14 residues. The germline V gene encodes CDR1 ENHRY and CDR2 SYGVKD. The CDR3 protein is CAISRRQGSYEQYF. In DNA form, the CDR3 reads TGTGCCATCAGTCGACGACAGGGGTCCTACGAGCAGTACTTC.

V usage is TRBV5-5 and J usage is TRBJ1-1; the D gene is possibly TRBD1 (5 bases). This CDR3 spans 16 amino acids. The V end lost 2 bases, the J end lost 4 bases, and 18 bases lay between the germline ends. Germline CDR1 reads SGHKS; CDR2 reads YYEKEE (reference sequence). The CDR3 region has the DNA TGTGCCAGCAGCTTACAGGCAGGACGCCAGGGCACTGAAGCTTTCTTT. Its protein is CASSLQAGRQGTEAFF.

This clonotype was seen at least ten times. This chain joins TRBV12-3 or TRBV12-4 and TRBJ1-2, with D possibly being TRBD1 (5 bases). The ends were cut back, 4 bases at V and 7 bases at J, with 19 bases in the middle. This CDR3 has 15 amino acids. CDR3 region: CASSSQGGPYGGYTF. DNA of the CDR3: TGTGCCAGCAGTTCCCAGGGAGGGCCCTATGGTGGCTACACCTTC.

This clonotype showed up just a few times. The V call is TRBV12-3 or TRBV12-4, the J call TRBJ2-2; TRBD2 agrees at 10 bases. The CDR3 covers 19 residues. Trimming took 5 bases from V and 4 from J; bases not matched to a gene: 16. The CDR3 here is CASSTVAVAGGRGTGELFF. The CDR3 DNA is TGTGCCAGCAGTACAGTTGCGGTAGCGGGAGGCCGTGGCACCGGGGAGCTGTTTTTT.

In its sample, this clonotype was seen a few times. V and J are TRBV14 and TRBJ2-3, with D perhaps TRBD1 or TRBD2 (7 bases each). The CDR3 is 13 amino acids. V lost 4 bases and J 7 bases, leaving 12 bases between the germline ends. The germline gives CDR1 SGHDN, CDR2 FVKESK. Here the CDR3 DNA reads TGTGCCAGCAGCCCGCAGGGGGGGAATACGCAGTATTTT. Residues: CASSPQGGNTQYF.

CDR3 DNA sequence: TGCGCCAGCAGCTTGGGACAGGGGTCCGTGGGGGCCAACGTCCTGACTTTC. It is translated as CASSLGQGSVGANVLTF. The rearrangement uses TRBV5-1 and TRBJ2-6; 8 positions match TRBD1. The germline CDR1 and CDR2 sequences are SGHRS and YFSETQ. The V segment lost 0 bases and the J segment 4 bases; nucleotides outside the gene matches: 6. The CDR3 totals 17 residues.

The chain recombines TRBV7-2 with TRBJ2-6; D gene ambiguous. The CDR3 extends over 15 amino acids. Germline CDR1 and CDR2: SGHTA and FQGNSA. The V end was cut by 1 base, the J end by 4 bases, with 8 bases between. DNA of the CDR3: TGTGCCAGCAGCTTAGATGGAGCAGGGGCCAACGTCCTGACTTTC. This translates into CASSLDGAGANVLTF.

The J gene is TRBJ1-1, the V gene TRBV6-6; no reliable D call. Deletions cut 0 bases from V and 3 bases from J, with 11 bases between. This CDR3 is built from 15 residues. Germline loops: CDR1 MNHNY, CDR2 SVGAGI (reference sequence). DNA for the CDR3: TGTGCCAGCAGTTACTCTGTTCCCGGGGACACTGAAGCTTTCTTT. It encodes CASSYSVPGDTEAFF.

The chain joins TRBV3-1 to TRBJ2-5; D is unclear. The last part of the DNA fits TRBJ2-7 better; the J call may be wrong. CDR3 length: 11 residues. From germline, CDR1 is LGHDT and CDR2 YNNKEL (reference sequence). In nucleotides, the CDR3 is TGTGCCAGCAGCTGGGCCCTCGAGCAGTACTTC. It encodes CASSWALEQYF.

The DNA of the CDR3 is TGCAGCAATCAGGGCCCAGATACGCAGTATTTT. Amino acid sequence: CSNQGPDTQYF. The chain is built from TRBV29-1 and TRBJ2-3; weak D call: TRBD1 (5 bases). The CDR3 loop spans 11 amino acids. The V and J ends lost 8 bases and 4 bases respectively, with 10 bases between them. CDR1 SQVTM and CDR2 ANQGSEA come from the germline V gene.

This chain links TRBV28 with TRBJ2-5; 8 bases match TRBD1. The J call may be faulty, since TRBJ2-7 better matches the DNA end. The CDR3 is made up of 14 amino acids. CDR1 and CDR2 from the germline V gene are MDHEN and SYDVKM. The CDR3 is CASSWTGMRDEQYF. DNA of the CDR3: TGTGCCAGCAGTTGGACAGGGATGAGGGACGAGCAGTACTTC.

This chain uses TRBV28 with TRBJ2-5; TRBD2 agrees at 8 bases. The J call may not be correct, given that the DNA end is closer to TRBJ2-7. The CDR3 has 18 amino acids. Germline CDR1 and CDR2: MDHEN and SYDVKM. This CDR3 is CASSPTWGKSGRVSEQYF. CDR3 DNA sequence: TGTGCCAGCAGTCCCACTTGGGGGAAAAGCGGGAGAGTTTCCGAGCAGTACTTC.